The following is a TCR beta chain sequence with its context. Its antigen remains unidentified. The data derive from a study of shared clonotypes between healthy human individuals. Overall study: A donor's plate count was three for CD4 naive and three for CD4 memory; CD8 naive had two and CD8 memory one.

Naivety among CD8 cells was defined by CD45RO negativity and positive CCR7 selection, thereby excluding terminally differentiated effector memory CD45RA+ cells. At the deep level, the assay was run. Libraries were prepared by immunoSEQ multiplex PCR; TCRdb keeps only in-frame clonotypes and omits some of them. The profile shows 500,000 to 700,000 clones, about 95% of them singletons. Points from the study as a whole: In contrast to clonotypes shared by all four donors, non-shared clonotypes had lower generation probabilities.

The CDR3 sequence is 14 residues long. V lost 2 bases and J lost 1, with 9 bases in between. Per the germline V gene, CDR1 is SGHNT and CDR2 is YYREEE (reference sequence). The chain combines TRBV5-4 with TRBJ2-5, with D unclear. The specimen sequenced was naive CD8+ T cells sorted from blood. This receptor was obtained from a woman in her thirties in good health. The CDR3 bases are TGTGCCAGCAGCTTAAGGGATGGCCAAGAGACCCAGTACTTC. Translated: CASSLRDGQETQYF.